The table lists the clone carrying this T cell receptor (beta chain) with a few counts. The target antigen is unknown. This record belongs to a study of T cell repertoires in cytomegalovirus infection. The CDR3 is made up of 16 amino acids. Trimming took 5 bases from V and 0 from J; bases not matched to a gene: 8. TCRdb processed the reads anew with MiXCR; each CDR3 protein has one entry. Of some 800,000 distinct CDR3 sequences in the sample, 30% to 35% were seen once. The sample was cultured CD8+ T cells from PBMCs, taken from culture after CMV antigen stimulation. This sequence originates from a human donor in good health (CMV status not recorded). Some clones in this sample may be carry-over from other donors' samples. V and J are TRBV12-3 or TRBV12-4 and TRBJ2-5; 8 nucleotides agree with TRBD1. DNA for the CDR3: TGTGCCAGCAGTGGGGGGACAGGATCACACCAAGAGACCCAGTACTTC. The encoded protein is CASSGGTGSHQETQYF.